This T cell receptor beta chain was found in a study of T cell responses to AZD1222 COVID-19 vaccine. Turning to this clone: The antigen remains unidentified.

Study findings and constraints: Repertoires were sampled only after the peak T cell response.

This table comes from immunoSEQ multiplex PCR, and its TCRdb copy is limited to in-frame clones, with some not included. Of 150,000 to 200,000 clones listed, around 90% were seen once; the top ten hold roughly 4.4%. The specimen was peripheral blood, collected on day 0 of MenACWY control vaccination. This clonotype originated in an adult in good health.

CDR3 region: CAWSGRAREQFF. The CDR3, as DNA: TGTGCCTGGAGTGGGAGGGCCCGTGAGCAGTTCTTC. The chain has TRBV30 and TRBJ2-1, with D possibly TRBD2 on 6 matching bases. V was cut by 1 base and J by 9 bases, with 10 bases left in between. The CDR3 is made up of 12 amino acids. Germline V CDR1 and CDR2: GTSNPN, SVGIG (reference sequence).